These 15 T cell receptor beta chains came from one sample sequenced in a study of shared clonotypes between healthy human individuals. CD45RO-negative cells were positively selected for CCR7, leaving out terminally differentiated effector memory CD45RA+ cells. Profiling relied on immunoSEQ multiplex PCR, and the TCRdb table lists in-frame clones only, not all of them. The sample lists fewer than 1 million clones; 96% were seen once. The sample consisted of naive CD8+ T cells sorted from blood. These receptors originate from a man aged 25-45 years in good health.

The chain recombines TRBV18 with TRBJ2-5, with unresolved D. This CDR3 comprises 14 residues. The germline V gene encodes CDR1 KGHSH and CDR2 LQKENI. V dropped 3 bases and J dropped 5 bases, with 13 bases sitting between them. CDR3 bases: TGTGCCAGCTCACCCGTCGAGACTTGGGAGACCCAGTACTTC. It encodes CASSPVETWETQYF.

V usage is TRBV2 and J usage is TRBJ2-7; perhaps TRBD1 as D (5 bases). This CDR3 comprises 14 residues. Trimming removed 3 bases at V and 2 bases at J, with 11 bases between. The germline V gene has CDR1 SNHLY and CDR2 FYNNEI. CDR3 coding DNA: TGTGCCAGCAGTGATGACAGTATACCCTACGAGCAGTACTTC. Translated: CASSDDSIPYEQYF.

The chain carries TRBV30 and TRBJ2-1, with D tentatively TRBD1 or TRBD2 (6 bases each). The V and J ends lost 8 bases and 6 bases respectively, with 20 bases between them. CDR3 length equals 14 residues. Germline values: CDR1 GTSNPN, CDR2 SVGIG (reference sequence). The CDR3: CAGVPAGHSNEQFF. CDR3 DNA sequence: TGTGCCGGTGTCCCGGCGGGACATAGCAATGAGCAGTTCTTC. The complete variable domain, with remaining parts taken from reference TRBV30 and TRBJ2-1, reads SQTIHQWPATLVQPVGSPLSLECTVEGTSNPNLYWYRQAAGRGLQLLFYSVGIGQISSEVPQNLSASRPQDRQFILSSKKLLLSDSGFYLCAGVPAGHSNEQFFGPGTRLTVL.

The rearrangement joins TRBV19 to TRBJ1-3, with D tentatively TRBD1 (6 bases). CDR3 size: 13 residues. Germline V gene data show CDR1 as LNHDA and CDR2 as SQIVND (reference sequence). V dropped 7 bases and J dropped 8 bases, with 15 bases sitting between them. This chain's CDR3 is CASTAARGYTIYF. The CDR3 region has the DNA TGTGCCAGTACCGCCGCCAGGGGATACACCATATATTTT.

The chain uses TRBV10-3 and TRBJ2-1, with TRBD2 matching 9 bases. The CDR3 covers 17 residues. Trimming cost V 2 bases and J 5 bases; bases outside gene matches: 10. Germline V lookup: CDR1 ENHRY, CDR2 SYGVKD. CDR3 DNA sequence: TGTGCCATCAGTGAGGTCGCGGGAGGGCCGATTGACAATGAGCAGTTCTTC. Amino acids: CAISEVAGGPIDNEQFF.

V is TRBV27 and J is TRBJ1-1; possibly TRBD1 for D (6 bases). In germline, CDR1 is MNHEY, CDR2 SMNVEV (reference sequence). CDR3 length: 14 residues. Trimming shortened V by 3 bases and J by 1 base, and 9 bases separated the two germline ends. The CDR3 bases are TGTGCCAGCAGTTTCCGAGGGGGGAACACTGAAGCTTTCTTT. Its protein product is CASSFRGGNTEAFF.

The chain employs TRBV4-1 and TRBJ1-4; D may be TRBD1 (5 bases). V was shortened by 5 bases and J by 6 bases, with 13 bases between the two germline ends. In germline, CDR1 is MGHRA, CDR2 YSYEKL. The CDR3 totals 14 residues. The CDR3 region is CASSSPPGDEKLFF. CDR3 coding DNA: TGCGCCAGCAGCAGCCCTCCGGGGGATGAAAAACTGTTTTTT.

CDR3: CASRGDDFSSYEQYF. The CDR3 bases are TGTGCCAGCAGGGGGGACGACTTCTCTTCCTACGAGCAGTACTTC. The chain couples TRBV6-1 to TRBJ2-7; the D call may be TRBD1 or TRBD2 (5 bases each). Trimming pared 6 bases from V and 1 base from J, leaving 16 bases between. This CDR3 spans 15 amino acids. In germline, CDR1 is MNHNS, CDR2 SASEGT.

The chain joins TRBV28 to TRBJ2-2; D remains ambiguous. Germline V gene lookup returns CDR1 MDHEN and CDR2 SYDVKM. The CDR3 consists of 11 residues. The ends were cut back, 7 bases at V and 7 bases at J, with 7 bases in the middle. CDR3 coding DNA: TGTGCCAGCACTAATCTCGGGGAGCTGTTTTTT. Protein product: CASTNLGELFF.

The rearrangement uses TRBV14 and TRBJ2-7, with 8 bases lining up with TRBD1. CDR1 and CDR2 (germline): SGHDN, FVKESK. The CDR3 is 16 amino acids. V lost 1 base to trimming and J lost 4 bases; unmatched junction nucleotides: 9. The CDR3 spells CASSQVDRASRYEQYF. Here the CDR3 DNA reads TGTGCCAGCAGCCAAGTGGACAGGGCCTCCCGGTACGAGCAGTACTTC.

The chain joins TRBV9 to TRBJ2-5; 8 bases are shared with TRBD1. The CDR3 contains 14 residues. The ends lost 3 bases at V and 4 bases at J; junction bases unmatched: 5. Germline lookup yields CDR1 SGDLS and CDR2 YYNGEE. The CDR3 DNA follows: TGTGCCAGCAGCGAGACAGGGGTTCGAGAGACCCAGTACTTC. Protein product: CASSETGVRETQYF.

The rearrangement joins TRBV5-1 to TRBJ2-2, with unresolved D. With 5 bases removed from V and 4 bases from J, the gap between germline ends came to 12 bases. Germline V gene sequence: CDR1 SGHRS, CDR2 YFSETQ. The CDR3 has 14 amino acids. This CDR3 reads CASSHPNFTGELFF. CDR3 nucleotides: TGCGCCAGCAGTCACCCCAATTTCACCGGGGAGCTGTTTTTT.

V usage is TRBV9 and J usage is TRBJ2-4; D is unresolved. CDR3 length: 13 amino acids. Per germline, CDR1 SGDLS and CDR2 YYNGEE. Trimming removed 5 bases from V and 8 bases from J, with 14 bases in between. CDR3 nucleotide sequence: TGTGCCAGCAGTGAGGAGCTAACGGACATTCAGTACTTC. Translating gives CASSEELTDIQYF. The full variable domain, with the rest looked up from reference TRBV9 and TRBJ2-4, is DSGVTQTPKHLITATGQRVTLRCSPRSGDLSVYWYQQSLDQGLQFLIQYYNGEERAKGNILERFSAQQFPDLHSELNLSSLELGDSALYFCASSEELTDIQYFGAGTRLSVL.

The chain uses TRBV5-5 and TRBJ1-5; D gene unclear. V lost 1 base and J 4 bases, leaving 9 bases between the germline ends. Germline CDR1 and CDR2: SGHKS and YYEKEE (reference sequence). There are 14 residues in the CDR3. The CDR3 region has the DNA TGTGCCAGCAGCTTGTTGAGGTTTAATCAGCCCCAGCATTTT. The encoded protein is CASSLLRFNQPQHF.

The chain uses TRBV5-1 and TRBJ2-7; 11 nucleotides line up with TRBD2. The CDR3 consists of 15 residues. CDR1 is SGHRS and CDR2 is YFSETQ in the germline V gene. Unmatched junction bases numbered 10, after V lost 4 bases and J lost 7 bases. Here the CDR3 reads CASSDGLAGIGEQYF. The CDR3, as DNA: TGCGCCAGCAGCGACGGACTAGCGGGTATCGGGGAGCAGTACTTC.